A selection of T cell receptor beta chains follows, all from one sample in a study of T cells in localized non-small cell lung cancer. Sequenced by immunoSEQ multiplex PCR; TCRdb stores in-frame clones only, minus some. The sample shows 10,000 to 12,000 clones, less than 60% of them seen only once. The sequences come from lymph node tissue, collected before any cancer treatment. All receptors come from a woman aged 40-70 years with stage II squamous cell lung carcinoma. CDR3s include the opening cysteine and the closing phenylalanine or tryptophan. D genes are given only for firm matches. Size is omitted from some rows. Given values are once, few, many or a class for expanded clones.

V gene	D gene	clone size	J gene	CDR3 protein	CDR3 DNA
TRBV10-3	TRBD1	many	TRBJ1-1	CASRTGGTTNTEAFF	TGTGCCAGCCGCACAGGGGGTACGACGAACACTGAAGCTTTCTTT
TRBV28	.	.	TRBJ1-2	CASSWGRQGYTF	TGTGCCAGCAGTTGGGGGCGGCAGGGCTACACCTTC
TRBV19	TRBD1	.	TRBJ2-2	CASLPQGRPGELFF	TGTGCCAGCTTACCACAGGGGCGCCCCGGGGAGCTGTTTTTT
TRBV11-3	.	.	TRBJ1-4	CASSLSGRSLWEKLFF	TGTGCCAGCAGCCTATCCGGACGGAGCCTTTGGGAAAAACTGTTTTTT
TRBV5-1	TRBD1	few	TRBJ1-6	CASSARQGENSPLHF	TGCGCCAGCAGCGCCCGACAGGGAGAGAATTCACCCCTCCACTTT
TRBV19	.	.	TRBJ2-1	CASSMGSASSYNEQFF	TGTGCCAGTAGTATGGGTAGCGCAAGCTCCTACAATGAGCAGTTCTTC
TRBV19	.	.	TRBJ2-2	CASSIFQGGSNTGELFF	TGTGCCAGTAGTATATTCCAGGGTGGTTCGAACACCGGGGAGCTGTTTTTT
TRBV5-1	.	.	TRBJ1-3	CASSSQEGTGNTIYF	TGCGCCAGCAGCTCCCAGGAGGGCACTGGAAACACCATATATTTT
TRBV9	.	few	TRBJ2-2	CASSPAGLTGELFF	TGTGCCAGCAGCCCCGCCGGGTTGACCGGGGAGCTGTTTTTT
TRBV18	.	.	TRBJ1-2	CASSPPVAGPDRGGYTF	TGTGCCAGCTCACCACCCGTCGCGGGTCCCGATCGGGGTGGCTACACCTTC
TRBV11-3	TRBD1	.	TRBJ2-7	CASSLGIPGGMYEQYF	TGTGCCAGCAGCTTGGGGATCCCAGGGGGCATGTACGAGCAGTACTTC
TRBV11-3	.	.	TRBJ2-3	CASSLRGSSTDTQYF	TGTGCCAGCAGCTTGAGAGGATCTAGCACAGATACGCAGTATTTT
TRBV29-1	TRBD2	.	TRBJ2-5	CSVVGTSGGPGETQYF	TGCAGCGTTGTGGGGACTAGCGGGGGGCCGGGGGAGACCCAGTACTTC
TRBV19	.	.	TRBJ2-7	CASSLSHTSLSSYEQYF	TGTGCCAGTAGTCTATCCCATACTAGCCTGAGCTCCTACGAGCAGTACTTC
TRBV14	.	.	TRBJ1-6	CASSPNRAQNSPLHF	TGTGCCAGCAGCCCCAACAGGGCTCAGAATTCACCCCTCCACTTT
TRBV14	TRBD1	once	TRBJ2-2	CASSQTGGITGELFF	TGTGCCAGCAGCCAGACAGGGGGAATCACCGGGGAGCTGTTTTTT